One and the same sample provided the 19 T cell receptor beta chains below, sequenced in a study of T cell responses to AZD1222 COVID-19 vaccine. Clones were sequenced by immunoSEQ multiplex PCR, and TCRdb holds only the in-frame ones, with some missing. Of under 150,000 clones in the sample, about 93% are singletons; the top ten hold approximately 5.4%. Here the sequenced sample was peripheral blood, taken on day 0 of AZD1222 vaccination. The receptors derive from an adult in good health.

The chain has TRBV27 and TRBJ1-2; possible D gene TRBD1, 5 bases. V lost 0 bases, J lost 8 bases, and 13 bases lay in between. The CDR3 is 14 residues long. CDR1 and CDR2 (germline): MNHEY, SMNVEV (reference sequence). In DNA, the CDR3 is TGTGCCAGCAGTTTATCGGGGGGAGGGGAGGGCTACACCTTC. Protein sequence: CASSLSGGGEGYTF.

V usage is TRBV7-2 and J usage is TRBJ2-2; possible D gene TRBD1, 5 bases. The V end was cut by 5 bases, the J end by 4 bases, with 8 bases between. Germline V gene sequence: CDR1 SGHTA, CDR2 FQGNSA. The CDR3 has 13 amino acids. CDR3 region: CASSPGFTGELFF. CDR3 DNA: TGTGCCAGCAGCCCAGGGTTCACCGGGGAGCTGTTTTTT. Full variable domain (remainder filled in from reference TRBV7-2 and TRBJ2-2): GAGVSQSPSNKVTEKGKDVELRCDPISGHTALYWYRQSLGQGLEFLIYFQGNSAPDKSGLPSDRFSAERTGGSVSTLTIQRTQQEDSAVYLCASSPGFTGELFFGEGSRLTVL.

As concerns this clone: Other DNA sequences in the sample encode the same CDR3. This sequence joins TRBV18 and TRBJ2-7; no clear D. Trimming pared 1 base from V and 3 bases from J, leaving 7 bases between. Per germline, CDR1 KGHSH and CDR2 LQKENI. This CDR3 is built from 13 residues. Here the CDR3 reads CASSPQGSYEQYF. The CDR3 DNA is TGTGCCAGCTCACCACAGGGTAGCTACGAGCAGTACTTC.

The chain employs TRBV6-5 and TRBJ1-1, with D hard to call. The ends were cut back, 7 bases at V and 4 bases at J, with 13 bases in the middle. There are 13 residues in the CDR3. In germline, CDR1 is MNHEY, CDR2 SVGAGI. The DNA of the CDR3 is TGTGCCAGCACCTCAGTAGCTACCACTGAAGCTTTCTTT. Translating gives CASTSVATTEAFF.

The V gene is TRBV4-3, the J gene TRBJ1-2; 9 bases match TRBD1. CDR1 and CDR2 (germline): LGHNA, YSLEER. The CDR3 is 14 residues long. V gave up 4 bases and J gave up 2 bases; unmatched junction bases: 2. CDR3 in amino acids: CASSPGQGNYGYTF. In nucleotides, the CDR3 is TGCGCCAGCAGCCCCGGACAGGGGAACTATGGCTACACCTTC.

V gene TRBV7-2 combines with J gene TRBJ1-1; no reliable D call. The germline CDR1 and CDR2 sequences are SGHTA and FQGNSA. The CDR3 is 13 amino acids. V lost 4 bases, J lost 3 bases, and 9 bases lay in between. CDR3 coding DNA: TGTGCCAGCAGCTCAGGTCTTTACACTGAAGCTTTCTTT. This translates into CASSSGLYTEAFF.

The gene calls are TRBV3-1 (or the pseudogene TRBV3-2) and TRBJ2-7; tentatively, D is TRBD1 (6 bases). Germline CDR1 reads LGHDT; CDR2 reads YNNKEL (reference sequence). V was trimmed by 1 base and J by 3 bases, leaving 19 bases between them. This CDR3 has 17 amino acids. CDR3 amino acids: CASSQGLNIGDNYEQYF. CDR3 nucleotides: TGTGCCAGCAGCCAAGGGTTGAATATTGGGGACAACTACGAGCAGTACTTC.

The gene calls are TRBV30 and TRBJ2-7, with 7 positions matching TRBD2. V dropped 4 bases and J dropped 1; count of bases not matched to a gene: 7. Germline V gene lookup returns CDR1 GTSNPN and CDR2 SVGIG (reference sequence). CDR3 size: 14 residues. This CDR3 is CAWTSGRGSYEQYF. Written as DNA, the CDR3 is TGTGCCTGGACTAGCGGTCGAGGGTCCTACGAGCAGTACTTC.

The chain is built from TRBV11-2 and TRBJ2-1; 15 bases agree with TRBD2. The CDR3 sequence is 14 residues long. The V gene end was trimmed by 6 bases and the J gene end by 14 bases; junction bases not matched to a gene: 8. Germline CDR1 SGHAT, CDR2 FQNNGV. CDR3 in DNA: TGTGCCAGCAGACCTAGGACTAGCGGGGGGGCTGAGTTCTTC. This codes for CASRPRTSGGAEFF.

The CDR3 nucleotides are TGCGCCAGCAGGAACGCAAACCCACAGGGGGCGTACTATGGCTACACCTTC. Translation gives CASRNANPQGAYYGYTF. The chain carries TRBV10-1 and TRBJ1-2; 9 nucleotides align to TRBD1. J was trimmed by 3 bases and V by 6 bases; bases with no gene match: 14. Germline values: CDR1 WNHNN, CDR2 SYGVQD (reference sequence). This CDR3 is built from 17 residues.

The chain couples TRBV12-3 or TRBV12-4 to TRBJ2-2; a weak D match, TRBD1 (6 bases). The V end was cut by 4 bases, the J end by 9 bases, with 12 bases between. The CDR3 has 13 residues. The CDR3 spells CASSSYRVRELFF. CDR3 DNA: TGTGCCAGCAGTTCATACAGGGTGAGGGAGCTGTTTTTT.

This clone was picked up one time. This chain links TRBV6-1 with TRBJ1-2; D possibly corresponds to TRBD1 (6 bases). Looked up from germline, CDR1 is MNHNS and CDR2 is SASEGT. The CDR3 runs to 12 residues. V was pared by 5 bases and J by 6 bases, with 10 bases between. This CDR3 is CASSLTGNGYTF. Here the CDR3 DNA reads TGTGCCAGCAGTTTAACAGGGAATGGCTACACCTTC.

The chain employs TRBV4-1 and TRBJ1-1; D possibly corresponds to TRBD1 (5 bases). This CDR3 is 13 amino acids long. The germline V gene encodes CDR1 MGHRA and CDR2 YSYEKL. V was cut by 2 bases and J by 4 bases, with 8 bases left in between. The CDR3 here is CASSQRQGTEAFF. In DNA form, the CDR3 reads TGCGCCAGCAGCCAACGCCAGGGCACTGAAGCTTTCTTT.

V is TRBV7-2 and J is TRBJ1-4; tentatively, D is TRBD1 (5 bases). V lost 2 bases and J lost 2, with 6 bases in between. The CDR3 extends over 14 amino acids. Germline values: CDR1 SGHTA, CDR2 FQGNSA. CDR3 sequence reads: CASSLSGTNEKLFF. CDR3 sequence (DNA): TGTGCCAGCAGCTTATCAGGGACTAATGAAAAACTGTTTTTT.

The gene calls are TRBV18 and TRBJ2-1; 7 nucleotides line up with TRBD2. Germline-derived CDR1 and CDR2 are KGHSH and LQKENI. J was trimmed by 7 bases and V by 4 bases; bases with no gene match: 10. The CDR3 consists of 15 residues. The CDR3 sequence is CASSRGIAGINEQFF. The CDR3 DNA reads TGTGCCAGCTCACGCGGGATAGCGGGCATTAATGAGCAGTTCTTC.

The genes are TRBV10-3 and TRBJ2-2; D call uncertain. The V end was cut by 6 bases, the J end by 6 bases, with 11 bases between. The CDR3 sequence is 13 residues long. Germline V gives CDR1 ENHRY, CDR2 SYGVKD. The CDR3 loop reads CAIRPEVAGELFF. In DNA, the CDR3 is TGTGCCATCAGACCCGAGGTCGCCGGGGAGCTGTTTTTT.

The chain recombines TRBV3-1 (or the pseudogene TRBV3-2) with TRBJ2-5; D is possibly TRBD1 (6 bases). Trimming took 3 bases from V and 3 from J, leaving 14 bases between them. Germline V gene sequence: CDR1 LGHDT, CDR2 YNNKEL (reference sequence). The CDR3 runs to 15 residues. This chain's CDR3 is CASSQAPGDKETQYF. Here the CDR3 DNA reads TGTGCCAGCAGCCAGGCCCCAGGGGACAAAGAGACCCAGTACTTC.

This clone was recorded once. The sample carries other DNA sequences with the same CDR3. The V and J genes are TRBV9 and TRBJ2-3; D may be TRBD1 (5 bases). CDR3 size: 14 residues. The ends were cut back, 0 bases at V and 1 base at J, with 6 bases in the middle. In germline, CDR1 is SGDLS, CDR2 YYNGEE. The chain's CDR3 is CASSVARGTDTQYF. Here the CDR3 DNA reads TGTGCCAGCAGCGTAGCCAGGGGCACAGATACGCAGTATTTT.

This clone was recorded once. The chain is built from TRBV10-3 and TRBJ2-7, with D unresolved. This CDR3 is built from 14 residues. V was cut by 0 bases and J by 4 bases, with 10 bases left in between. Germline V CDR1 and CDR2: ENHRY, SYGVKD. The DNA for the CDR3 is TGTGCCATCAGTGAGTCTGGTAGTCTATACGAGCAGTACTTC. It specifies CAISESGSLYEQYF.